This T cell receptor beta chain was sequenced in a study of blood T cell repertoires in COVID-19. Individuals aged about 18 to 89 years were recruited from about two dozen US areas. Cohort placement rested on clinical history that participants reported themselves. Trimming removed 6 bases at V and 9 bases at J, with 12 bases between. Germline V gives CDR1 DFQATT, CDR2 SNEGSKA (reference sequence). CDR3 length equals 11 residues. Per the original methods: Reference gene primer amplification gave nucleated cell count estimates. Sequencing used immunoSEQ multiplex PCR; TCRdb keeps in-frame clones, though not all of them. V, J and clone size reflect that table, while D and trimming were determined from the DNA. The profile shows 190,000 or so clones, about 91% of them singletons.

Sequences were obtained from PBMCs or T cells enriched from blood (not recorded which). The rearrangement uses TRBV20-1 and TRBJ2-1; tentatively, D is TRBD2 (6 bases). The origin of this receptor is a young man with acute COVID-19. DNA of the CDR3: TGCAGTGCCCCCCGCGGGGCTGAGCAGTTCTTC. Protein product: CSAPRGAEQFF.